This note documents a single T cell receptor (beta chain) sequence. The antigen is not known. Other DNA sequences of this sample code for an identical CDR3. This sample stems from a study of shared clonotypes between healthy human individuals. Turning to the study itself: Per-donor plates numbered three CD4 naive, three CD4 memory, two CD8 naive and one CD8 memory.

CD4+ cells underwent separation, giving CD45RA+ naive and CD45RA-negative memory subsets. An assay was performed, and its level was deep. Here immunoSEQ multiplex PCR was the method, and the copy in TCRdb shows in-frame clones only, minus some. The sample yields 2 million or so clones, 90% to 95% seen once. Findings and caveats of the study: Naive subsets tended to show greater estimated richness than memory subsets.

Germline V gene sequence: CDR1 KGHSH, CDR2 LQKENI. With 2 bases removed from V and 0 bases from J, the gap between germline ends came to 2 bases. The CDR3 has 13 residues. The sequence derives from a man in his late teens or twenties in good health. Source material: naive CD4+ T cells sorted from blood. As to subset: CD45RA+ positively selected. The chain uses TRBV18 and TRBJ1-5; D call uncertain. The CDR3 reads CASSPGSNQPQHF. The CDR3 DNA reads as TGTGCCAGCTCACCAGGTAGCAATCAGCCCCAGCATTTT.